Listed below are T cell receptor beta chains from one sample, sequenced in a study of vaccination and CD4 T cells after COVID-19. TCRdb redid the calling of the PCR reads with MiXCR, one entry per CDR3 protein. The sample has around 25,000 distinct CDR3 sequences, under 70% seen once. These receptors' targets are unknown. Material: CD4+ T cells from blood, cultured in vitro. These receptor sequences come from a human donor who had recovered from COVID-19. Each CDR3 is given with its conserved first and last residue. Fields, in order: J gene, clone size, V gene, CDR3 length, D gene, CDR3 protein, CDR3 DNA. The D gene is left open where the match is weak. Size tells how often a clone was seen (once, few, many) or the class of an expanded clone, and some rows leave it out.

>TRBJ2-5|-|TRBV7-2|15|-
CASSLVPGVQETQYF
TGTGCCAGCAGCTTAGTGCCAGGGGTCCAAGAGACCCAGTACTTC
>TRBJ1-6|-|TRBV11-3|14|-
CASSSGLDNSPLHF
TGTGCCAGCAGCTCGGGACTGGATAATTCACCCCTCCACTTT
>TRBJ2-2|-|TRBV19|16|TRBD1
CASSGDRAGDTGELFF
TGTGCCAGTAGTGGGGACAGGGCGGGGGACACCGGGGAGCTGTTTTTT
>TRBJ1-5|few|TRBV7-3|13|-
CASSLGGGQPQHF
TGTGCCAGCAGCTTGGGGGGAGGTCAGCCCCAGCATTTT
>TRBJ1-2|few|TRBV20-1|15|TRBD1
CSATLQGAPNYGYTF
TGCAGTGCTACTTTACAGGGGGCGCCTAACTATGGCTACACCTTC
>TRBJ2-1|-|TRBV4-1|19|TRBD2
CASSPMGLAGGLSYNEQFF
TGCGCCAGCAGCCCGATGGGACTAGCGGGGGGCCTTTCCTACAATGAGCAGTTCTTC
>TRBJ2-7|-|TRBV6-5|16|-
CASSYTAGPDLGKQYF
TGTGCCAGCAGTTATACGGCGGGACCAGACTTGGGGAAGCAGTACTTC
>TRBJ2-3|-|TRBV7-2|17|TRBD2
CASSLRRRERSTDTQYF
TGTGCCAGCAGCTTACGGAGGCGGGAGCGGAGCACAGATACGCAGTATTTT
>TRBJ1-2|-|TRBV20-1|15|-
CSARVSGVAPGGYTF
TGCAGTGCTAGAGTATCGGGGGTCGCGCCGGGTGGCTACACCTTC
>TRBJ2-3|-|TRBV7-3|13|TRBD2
CASSFQPGGRQYF
TGTGCCAGCAGCTTTCAGCCCGGGGGGAGGCAGTATTTT
>TRBJ1-1|few|TRBV27|13|TRBD1
CASRWDRETEAFF
TGTGCCAGCAGGTGGGACAGGGAGACTGAAGCTTTCTTT
>TRBJ2-2|-|TRBV27|16|TRBD2
CASSKRLAGRTGELFF
TGTGCCAGCAGTAAACGACTAGCGGGGAGGACCGGGGAGCTGTTTTTT
>TRBJ2-7|-|TRBV27|15|TRBD1
CASSFWTGYSYEQYF
TGTGCCAGCAGTTTCTGGACAGGGTACTCCTACGAGCAGTACTTC
>TRBJ2-1|-|TRBV11-3|16|TRBD2
CASSLALAGSYNEQFF
TGTGCCAGCAGCTTAGCACTAGCGGGGTCCTACAATGAGCAGTTCTTC
>TRBJ2-5|-|TRBV24-1|14|TRBD1
CATGDRGIQETQYF
TGTGCCACCGGAGACAGGGGAATCCAAGAGACCCAGTACTTC
>TRBJ2-7|few|TRBV25-1|15|-
CASSGTGDRSYEQYF
TGTGCCAGCAGTGGGACGGGAGACAGATCCTACGAGCAGTACTTC
>TRBJ1-1|few|TRBV7-9|18|TRBD1
CASSHMNHEQGTNTEAFF
TGTGCCAGCAGCCACATGAATCATGAACAGGGGACTAACACTGAAGCTTTCTTT
>TRBJ1-1|few|TRBV27|16|-
CASSTTKVVHGTEAFF
TGTGCCAGCAGCACTACAAAGGTAGTGCACGGAACTGAAGCTTTCTTT
>TRBJ2-3|-|TRBV5-4|15|-
CASSLSPWSGDTQYF
TGTGCCAGCAGCTTGTCCCCCTGGAGCGGGGATACGCAGTATTTT